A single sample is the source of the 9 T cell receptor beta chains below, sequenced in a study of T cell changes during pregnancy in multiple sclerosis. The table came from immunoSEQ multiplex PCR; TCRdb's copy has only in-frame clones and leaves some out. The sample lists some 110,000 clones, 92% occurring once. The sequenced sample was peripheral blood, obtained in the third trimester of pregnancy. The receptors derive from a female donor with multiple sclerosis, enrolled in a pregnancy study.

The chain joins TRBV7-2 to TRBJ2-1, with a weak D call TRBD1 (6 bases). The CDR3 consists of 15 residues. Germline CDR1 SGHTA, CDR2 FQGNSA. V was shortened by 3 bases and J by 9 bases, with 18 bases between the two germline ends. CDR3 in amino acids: CASSFAGDSASEQFF. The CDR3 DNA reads TGTGCCAGCAGCTTCGCAGGGGATTCCGCGAGTGAGCAGTTCTTC.

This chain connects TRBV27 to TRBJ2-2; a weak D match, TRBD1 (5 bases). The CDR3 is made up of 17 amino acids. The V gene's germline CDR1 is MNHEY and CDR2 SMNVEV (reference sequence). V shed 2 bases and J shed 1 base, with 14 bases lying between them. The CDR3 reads CASSLVAGWRNTGELFF. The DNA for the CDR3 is TGTGCCAGCAGTTTAGTGGCAGGGTGGCGGAACACCGGGGAGCTGTTTTTT.

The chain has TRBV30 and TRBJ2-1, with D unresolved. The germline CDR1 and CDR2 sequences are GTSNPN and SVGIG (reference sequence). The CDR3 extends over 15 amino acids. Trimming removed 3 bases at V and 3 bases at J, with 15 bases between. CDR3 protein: CAWRSPPLSYNEQFF. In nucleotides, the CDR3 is TGTGCCTGGAGGTCCCCACCCCTGAGCTACAATGAGCAGTTCTTC.

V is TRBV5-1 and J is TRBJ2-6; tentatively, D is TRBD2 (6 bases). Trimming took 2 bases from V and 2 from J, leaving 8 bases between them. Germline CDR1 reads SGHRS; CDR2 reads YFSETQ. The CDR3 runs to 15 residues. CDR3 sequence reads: CASSFGGTGANVLTF. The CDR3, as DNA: TGCGCCAGCAGCTTTGGAGGGACTGGGGCCAACGTCCTGACTTTC.

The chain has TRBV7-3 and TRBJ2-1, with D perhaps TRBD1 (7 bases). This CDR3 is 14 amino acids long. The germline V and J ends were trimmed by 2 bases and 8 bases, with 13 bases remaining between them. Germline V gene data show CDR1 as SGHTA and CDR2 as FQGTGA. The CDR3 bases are TGTGCCAGCAGCTTAGGCGGAGGGGGCGATGAGCAGTTCTTC. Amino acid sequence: CASSLGGGGDEQFF.

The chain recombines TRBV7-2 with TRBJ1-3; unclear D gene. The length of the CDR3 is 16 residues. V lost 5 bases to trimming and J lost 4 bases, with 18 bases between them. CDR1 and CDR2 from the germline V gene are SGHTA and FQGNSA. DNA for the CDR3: TGTGCCAGCAGCCTCTACCTGTCGGGGTCGGGAAACACCATATATTTT. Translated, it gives CASSLYLSGSGNTIYF.

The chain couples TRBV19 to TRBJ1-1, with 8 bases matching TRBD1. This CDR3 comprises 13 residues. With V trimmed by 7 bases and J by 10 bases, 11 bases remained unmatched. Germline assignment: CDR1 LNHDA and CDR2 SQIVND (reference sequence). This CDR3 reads CASNDDRGSRAFF. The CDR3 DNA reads TGTGCCAGTAACGACGACAGGGGCAGTCGAGCTTTCTTT.

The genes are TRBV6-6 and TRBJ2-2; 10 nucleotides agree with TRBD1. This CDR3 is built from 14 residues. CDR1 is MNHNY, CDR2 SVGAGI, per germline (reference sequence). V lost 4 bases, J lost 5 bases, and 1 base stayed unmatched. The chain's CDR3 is CASSWDRGTGELFF. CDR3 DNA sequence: TGTGCCAGCAGTTGGGACAGGGGAACCGGGGAGCTGTTTTTT.

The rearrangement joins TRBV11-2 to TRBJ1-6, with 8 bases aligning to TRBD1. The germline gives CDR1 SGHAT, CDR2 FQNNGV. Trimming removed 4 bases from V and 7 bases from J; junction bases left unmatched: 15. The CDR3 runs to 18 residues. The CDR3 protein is CASSSGGRLDRENSPLHF. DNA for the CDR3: TGTGCCAGCAGCTCAGGCGGACGATTGGACAGGGAAAATTCACCCCTCCACTTT.